This paragraph reports one TCR beta chain. This record comes from a study of blood T cells in healthy people across ages. Combining a sample-barcoded 5' primer with a J-beta primer mix, a second PCR ran for roughly 6 to 12 cycles. MiXCR, run by TCRdb on the 5' RACE reads, gives a single entry per CDR3 protein. The top ten hold about 0.69% of the sample, which has some 1,000,000 distinct CDR3 sequences, approximately 25% seen once. This CDR3 spans 15 amino acids. Germline CDR1 reads SEHNR; CDR2 reads FQNEAQ (reference sequence). V shed 1 base, J shed 2 bases, and the junction held 5 bases outside the gene matches. Total RNA, at least 5.5 micrograms per sample, came from PBMCs. These data were also filed under a second study, of T cells of mothers and their children. This second study says: The second PCR's M1S primer added sample barcodes and 2-4 random nucleotides. The shaping of TCR recombination output by thymic selection is similar in related and unrelated pairs. Researchers found no T cell clones that were persistent and microchimeric.

The clonotype originates from a girl aged 2-10 years in good health. The chain carries TRBV7-9 and TRBJ2-7; TRBD2 matches 7 bases. The material sequenced was blood. The CDR3 loop reads CASSLGAGPTYEQYF. The CDR3 DNA sequence: TGTGCCAGCAGCTTAGGAGCGGGGCCTACCTACGAGCAGTACTTC. Full variable domain (rest looked up from reference TRBV7-9 and TRBJ2-7): DTGVSQNPRHKITKRGQNVTFRCDPISEHNRLYWYRQTLGQGPEFLTYFQNEAQLEKSRLLSDRFSAERPKGSFSTLEIQRTEQGDSAMYLCASSLGAGPTYEQYFGPGTRLTVT.